The 13 T cell receptor beta chains below come from one sample, sequenced in a study of OX40 agonist ivuxolimab in advanced cancers. Generated by immunoSEQ multiplex PCR, the TCRdb table keeps only in-frame clones and is missing some. The sample gives 65,000 to 95,000 clones, around 93% of which show up once; about 10% is in the top ten. This specimen was CD4+ or CD8+ T cells sorted from blood, taken in a trial of the OX40 agonist ivuxolimab. The receptors originated from an adult with an advanced solid tumor such as melanoma, head and neck, liver or kidney cancer.

The chain links TRBV10-3 to TRBJ1-4; D remains ambiguous. The V and J ends lost 4 bases and 0 bases respectively, with 3 bases between them. Germline values: CDR1 ENHRY, CDR2 SYGVKD. The CDR3 has 13 amino acids. The CDR3, as DNA: TGTGCCATCAGTGGAGCAACTAATGAAAAACTGTTTTTT. As protein: CAISGATNEKLFF.

The chain has TRBV15 and TRBJ1-4; TRBD1 aligns across 10 bases. Germline CDR1 LNHNV, CDR2 YYDKDF (reference sequence). The CDR3 has 17 residues. J lost 4 bases, V lost 1 base, and 6 bases had no gene match. CDR3 bases: TGTGCCACCAGCAGAGTCGGGACAGGGGTTCTTAATGAAAAACTGTTTTTT. As protein: CATSRVGTGVLNEKLFF.

This sequence joins TRBV5-6 and TRBJ1-1; a possible D gene is TRBD1 (5 bases). V was cut by 4 bases and J by 5 bases, with 12 bases left in between. CDR3 length: 13 residues. In germline, CDR1 is SGHDT, CDR2 YYEEEE. The CDR3 bases are TGTGCCAGCAGCCTCCAGGGATGGACTGAAGCTTTCTTT. Translation: CASSLQGWTEAFF.

This rearrangement joins TRBV7-9 to TRBJ2-1; 11 bases are shared with TRBD2. The CDR3 has 17 residues. CDR1 is SEHNR, CDR2 FQNEAQ, per germline (reference sequence). Trimming at V came to 4 bases and at J to 7 bases, leaving 12 bases not matched to a gene. CDR3 bases: TGTGCCAGCAGCTCCCCATTTACTAGCGGGGGCGGGAATGAGCAGTTCTTC. This codes for CASSSPFTSGGGNEQFF. The variable domain in full, with the rest retrieved from reference TRBV7-9 and TRBJ2-1, is DTGVSQNPRHKITKRGQNVTFRCDPISEHNRLYWYRQTLGQGPEFLTYFQNEAQLEKSRLLSDRFSAERPKGSFSTLEIQRTEQGDSAMYLCASSSPFTSGGGNEQFFGPGTRLTVL.

The V and J genes are TRBV15 and TRBJ1-4; the D is unclear. This CDR3 comprises 14 residues. CDR1 LNHNV and CDR2 YYDKDF come from the germline V gene (reference sequence). V was trimmed by 3 bases and J by 6 bases, leaving 11 bases between them. The CDR3 is CATSSNPMDEKLFF. CDR3 nucleotide sequence: TGTGCCACCAGCAGTAATCCAATGGATGAAAAACTGTTTTTT.

This clone was detected a few times. The CDR3 protein is CATSRDSMTYNEQFF. The CDR3 bases are TGTGCCACCAGCAGAGATAGCATGACTTACAATGAGCAGTTCTTC. The chain carries TRBV15 and TRBJ2-1; no clear D. V was pared by 0 bases and J by 4 bases, with 10 bases between. The CDR3 spans 15 residues. The germline V gene encodes CDR1 LNHNV and CDR2 YYDKDF (reference sequence).

This chain uses TRBV4-3 with TRBJ2-7, with D maybe TRBD1 (6 bases). V dropped 3 bases and J dropped 0 bases, with 12 bases sitting between them. This CDR3 contains 15 residues. CDR1 is LGHNA and CDR2 is YSLEER in the germline V gene. The CDR3 reads CASSHQAGASYEQYF. The CDR3 DNA reads as TGCGCCAGCAGCCACCAGGCAGGGGCCTCCTACGAGCAGTACTTC.

A single count supports this clone. In the same sample, other DNA sequences code for this CDR3. The V and J genes are TRBV30 and TRBJ2-1; D tentatively fits TRBD1 or TRBD2 (6 bases each). Trimming left V 4 bases short and J 6 bases short, with 13 bases between. CDR1 is GTSNPN and CDR2 is SVGIG in the germline V gene (reference sequence). This CDR3 comprises 13 residues. The CDR3 reads CAWTLGGGNEQFF. The CDR3 DNA follows: TGTGCCTGGACCTTAGGAGGGGGCAATGAGCAGTTCTTC.

The chain carries TRBV21-1 and TRBJ2-3; the table gives TRBD2 as D, unverified against the DNA. TRBV21-1 has pseudogene status. The CDR3 consists of 17 residues. The CDR3, as DNA: TGTGCCAGCAGCAAAGGACTAGCGGGGGAACGCACAGATACGCAGTATTTT. It specifies CASSKGLAGERTDTQYF.

This chain uses TRBV15 with TRBJ2-2; 10 bases map to TRBD2. Germline CDR1 reads LNHNV; CDR2 reads YYDKDF (reference sequence). CDR3 length: 16 residues. V was pared by 0 bases and J by 6 bases, with 4 bases of the junction left unmatched. Here the CDR3 DNA reads TGTGCCACCAGCAGAGAAGGACTAGCGGAACCCGGGGAGCTGTTTTTT. Protein: CATSREGLAEPGELFF.

The chain joins TRBV14 to TRBJ2-3; 10 nucleotides match TRBD1. Germline loops: CDR1 SGHDN, CDR2 FVKESK. V lost 4 bases, J lost 4 bases, and 2 bases stayed unmatched. This CDR3 spans 14 amino acids. The CDR3: CASSRQGAPDTQYF. The CDR3 bases are TGTGCCAGCAGCCGACAGGGGGCCCCAGATACGCAGTATTTT.

The chain joins TRBV19 to TRBJ2-7; D call uncertain. The V end was cut by 1 base, the J end by 3 bases, with 13 bases between. CDR1 and CDR2 (germline): LNHDA, SQIVND (reference sequence). The CDR3 contains 15 residues. The CDR3 protein is CASSIGEVTLYEQYF. DNA of the CDR3: TGTGCCAGTAGTATAGGAGAGGTCACTCTCTACGAGCAGTACTTC.

Notes on this clone: Distinct nucleotide sequences in the sample also encode this CDR3. The J gene is TRBJ2-7, the V gene TRBV11-2; TRBD1 matches at 7 bases. V trimming: 3 bases; J trimming: 3 bases; junction bases outside the gene matches: 2. This CDR3 spans 13 amino acids. In germline, CDR1 is SGHAT, CDR2 FQNNGV. This chain's CDR3 is CASSLGQFYEQYF. Here the CDR3 DNA reads TGTGCCAGCAGCTTGGGACAGTTCTACGAGCAGTACTTC.